The sample holds one count of the clone carrying this TCR beta chain. Its specificity is unknown. The CDR3 has 15 residues. Germline CDR1 SNHLY, CDR2 FYNNEI. The V end lost 2 bases, the J end lost 7 bases, and 15 bases lay between the germline ends. The sample is drawn from a study of siplizumab effects on memory and regulatory T cells. Assays covered 100,000 or so TCR templates per sample. Profiled with immunoSEQ multiplex PCR; TCRdb holds only in-frame clones, not every one. The data show roughly 60,000 clones, with just over 90% seen just once and roughly two fifths held by the top ten. Overall study findings and caveats: A major contribution to the alloresponse seemed to be made by naive T cells, which seemed more diverse than memory cells. A significant reduction in alloreactive sequences traceable to unstimulated CD4+ memory cells was produced by siplizumab. For mappable alloreactive CD4+ clones, the mean Treg-derived fraction was around 69% with siplizumab and under 35% in controls.

This chain connects TRBV2 to TRBJ2-1; D is perhaps TRBD2 (6 bases). The sample taken for sequencing was CD8+ T cells sorted from blood. The TCR originated in a human donor in good health. The CDR3 sequence is CASSERAGRGNEQFF. The CDR3 DNA is TGTGCCAGCAGTGAAAGGGCGGGAAGGGGAAATGAGCAGTTCTTC.